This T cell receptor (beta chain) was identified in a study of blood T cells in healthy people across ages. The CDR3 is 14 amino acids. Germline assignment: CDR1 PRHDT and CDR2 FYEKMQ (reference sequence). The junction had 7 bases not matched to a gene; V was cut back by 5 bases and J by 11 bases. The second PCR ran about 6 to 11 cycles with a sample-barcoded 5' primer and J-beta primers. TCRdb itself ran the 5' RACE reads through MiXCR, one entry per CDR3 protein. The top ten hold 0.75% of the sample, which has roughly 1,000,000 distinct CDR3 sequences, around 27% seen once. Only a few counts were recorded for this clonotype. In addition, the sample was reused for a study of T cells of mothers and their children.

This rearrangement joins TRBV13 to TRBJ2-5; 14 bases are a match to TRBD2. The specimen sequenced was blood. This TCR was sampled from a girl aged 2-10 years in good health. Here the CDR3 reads CASSPRLAGGGQYF. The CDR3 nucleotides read TGTGCCAGCAGCCCAAGACTAGCGGGAGGGGGGCAGTACTTC.